This T cell receptor beta chain was observed in a study of T cell repertoires in cytomegalovirus infection. In TCRdb, the reads were re-called with MiXCR into one record per CDR3 protein. Here the sample spans about 900,000 distinct CDR3 sequences, about a third being singletons. Turning to this clonotype: Antigen unknown.

Germline values: CDR1 MGHRA, CDR2 YSYEKL. The CDR3 spans 22 residues. Trimming at V came to 2 bases and at J to 3 bases, leaving 19 bases not matched to a gene. This sample comprised cultured CD8+ T cells from PBMCs, obtained from culture after CMV antigen stimulation. The receptor was derived from a human donor in good health (CMV status not recorded). Some clones in this sample may be carry-over from other donors' samples. The chain couples TRBV4-1 to TRBJ2-3; 14 nucleotides agree with TRBD2. The CDR3 region is CASSQTGTSGGRSPRSTDTQYF. CDR3 DNA sequence: TGCGCCAGCAGCCAAACCGGGACTAGCGGGGGCCGTTCACCCCGCTCGACAGATACGCAGTATTTT.